This entry describes one T cell receptor (beta chain). Germline V gene lookup returns CDR1 GTSNPN and CDR2 SVGIG (reference sequence). The CDR3 loop spans 13 amino acids. The V end lost 3 bases, the J end lost 1 base, and 7 bases lay between the germline ends. Repertoires were generated with immunoSEQ multiplex PCR, while TCRdb's copy carries only in-frame clones and drops some. This table has 50,000 to 75,000 clones, under 80% appearing once. This entry is derived from a study of blood T cell repertoires in COVID-19. Whole-study context: Sites in the United States, Italy and Spain provided acute and convalescent COVID-19 samples.

Sequencing was carried out using peripheral blood. This receptor was taken from a man between 60 and 75 years old with acute or convalescent COVID-19. V and J are TRBV30 and TRBJ1-5, with D tentatively TRBD1 (5 bases). The CDR3 DNA reads TGTGCCTGGAGCCGACAGAGCAATCAGCCCCAGCATTTT. It is translated as CAWSRQSNQPQHF.